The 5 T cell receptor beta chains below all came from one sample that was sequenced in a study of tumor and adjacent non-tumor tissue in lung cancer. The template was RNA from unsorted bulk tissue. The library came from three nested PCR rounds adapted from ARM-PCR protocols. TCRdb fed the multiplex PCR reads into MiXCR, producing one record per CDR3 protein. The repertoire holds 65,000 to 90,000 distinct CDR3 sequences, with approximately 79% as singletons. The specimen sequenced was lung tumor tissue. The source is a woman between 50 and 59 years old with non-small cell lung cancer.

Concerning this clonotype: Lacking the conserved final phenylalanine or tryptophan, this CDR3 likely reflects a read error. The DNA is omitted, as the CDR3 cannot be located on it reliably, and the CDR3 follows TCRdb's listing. The CDR3 protein is CASSLQQGLHEHYL. The chain has TRBV12-3 or TRBV12-4 and TRBJ2-7. The CDR3 extends over 14 residues, inclusive of both ends.

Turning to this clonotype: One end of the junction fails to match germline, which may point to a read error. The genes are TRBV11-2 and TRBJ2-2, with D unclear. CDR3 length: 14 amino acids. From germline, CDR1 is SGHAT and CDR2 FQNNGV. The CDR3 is CASSLVSDPGELFF. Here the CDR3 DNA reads TGTGCAAGCAGCTTAGTGTCCGATCCCGGAGAGCTGTTTTTT. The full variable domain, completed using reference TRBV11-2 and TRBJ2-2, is EAGVAQSPRYKIIEKRQSVAFWCNPISGHATLYWYQQILGQGPKLLIQFQNNGVVDDSQLPKDRFSAERLKGVDSTLKIQPAKLEDSAVYLCASSLVSDPGELFFGEGSRLTVL.

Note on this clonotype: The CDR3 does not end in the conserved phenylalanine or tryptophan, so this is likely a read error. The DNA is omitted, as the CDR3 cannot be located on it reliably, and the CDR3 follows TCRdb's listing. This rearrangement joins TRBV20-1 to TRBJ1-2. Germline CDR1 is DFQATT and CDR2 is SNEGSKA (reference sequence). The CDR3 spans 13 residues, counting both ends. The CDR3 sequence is CSARAVAVDGCTS.

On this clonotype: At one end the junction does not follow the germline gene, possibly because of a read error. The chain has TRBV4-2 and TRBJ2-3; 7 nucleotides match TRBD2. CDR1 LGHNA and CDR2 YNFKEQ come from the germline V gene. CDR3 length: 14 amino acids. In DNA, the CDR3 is TGTGGCAGCAGCCAAGCGGGACGCACAGGTACGCAGTATTTT. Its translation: CGSSQAGRTGTQYF.

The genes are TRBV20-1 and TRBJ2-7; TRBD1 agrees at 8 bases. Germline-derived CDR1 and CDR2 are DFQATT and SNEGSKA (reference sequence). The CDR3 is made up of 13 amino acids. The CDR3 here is CSPIRTGPHEQYF. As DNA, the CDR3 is TGCAGCCCCATAAGGACAGGGCCCCACGAGCAGTACTTC.